This T cell receptor (beta chain) was recorded in a study of blood T cell repertoires in COVID-19 (dated by TCRdb to between 2020 and 2021). Concerning the study at large: The collaborator samples originated in the United States, Italy and Spain and spanned the acute and convalescent phases of COVID-19. The prospective study material was composed of cDNA or gDNA derived from T cells, B-cell-depleted T cells, or PBMCs. Deeply sampled blood TCRbeta repertoires from subjects exposed to, actively infected with, or recovered from COVID-19 were included in the dataset. The repertoires were made available in a free public database intended to serve as a resource for research on the immune response to SARS-CoV-2. The samples were drawn from two sources: the first 160 participants of the ongoing ImmuneRACE study, and 1,000 to 1,500 subjects contributed by 6 global collaborators. Nearly every sample came with metadata listing a de-identified subject ID, COVID-19 status, age in years and sex. Where available, HLA class I and class II types were taken from metadata supplied by the sample provider and were not determined by assay-based typing.

Concerning this clone: Its binding antigen is unknown. Per-base quality was not reported, and no clone a single base away is much larger than it.

The full study reports these points: How much clinical and demographic metadata was included differed by source and by participant, and the metadata was provided uncurated.

The immunoSEQ Assay, a bias-controlled multiplex PCR, was used to amplify TCRbeta CDR3 regions from genomic DNA. Per the authors' processing: Nucleated cell counts per sample were estimated from amplification of reference gene primers within the assay. To quantify the absolute abundance of each unique TCRbeta CDR3 rearrangement, sequence reads were collapsed and filtered. For each sample, productive Simpson clonality was calculated by taking the square root of Simpson's diversity index across productive rearrangements. This immuneACCESS table, as held by TCRdb, lists in-frame sequences with V and J called but not all clones. Of the missing ones, under half trace to an unresolved V gene in checked studies; the others have no known cause. The D gene and trimming were derived from the DNA, and the V and J assignments and clone size from that table. The table for this sample lists roughly 310,000 clones; 90% of them were counted only once. The ten largest make up around 2.7% of the sample.

In the prospective study, participants were 18 to 89 years old, resided in 24 geographic areas of the United States, and were enrolled through a virtual design. To assign participants to cohorts, the prospective study relied on clinical history that participants themselves reported in a screening survey and a study questionnaire. For ImmuneRACE Cohort 3, a participant was defined as recovered based on two consecutive negative NP/OP PCR tests, clearance by a healthcare professional, or resolution of symptoms. Mobile phlebotomists in the prospective study collected whole blood, serum and a nasopharyngeal or oropharyngeal swab from every participant. Prospective study participants could optionally give additional blood draws and questionnaires over an approximately two-month period. Prospective study blood samples were shipped either frozen or at room temperature before DNA extraction. Sequenced: PBMCs or T cells enriched from blood (not recorded which). The receptor comes from a man aged 60-69 years who had recovered from COVID-19.

CDR3 reads: CATSGTSGITGELFF. At the DNA level, the sequence is TGTGCCACCAGTGGCACTAGCGGGATCACCGGGGAGCTGTTTTTT. The receptor chain draws on TRBV24-1 and TRBJ2-2, and TRBD2 aligns with 10 junction nucleotides. Its CDR3 holds 15 amino acids, cysteine through phenylalanine. The DNA shown is the 45-base CDR3, in frame from base 1. Relative to germline, V is missing 5 bases and J is missing 4 bases, with 3 bases of the junction outside any gene match. CDR1 and CDR2, per the germline V gene, are KGHDR and SFDVKD.